This T cell receptor (beta chain) was captured by sequencing in a study of beta chain features in type 1 diabetes (dated by TCRdb to between 2017 and 2018). Regarding the research as a whole: Mean age, gender distribution, total cell number and subset yield were not different between patients and healthy donors. In the study, TCRB repertoires of sorted circulating CD4+ T cell subsets from recently diagnosed type 1 diabetes patients were compared with those of matched healthy donors. A total of approximately 100,000,000 sorted cells were examined across all samples, and the number of cells per subset was strongly correlated with RNA yield. Whereas all 30 or so donors provided naive and central memory subsets, regulatory and stem cell-like memory subsets were isolated from just 8 patients and about 8 healthy donors.

Each donor gave one peripheral blood draw, averaging approximately 120 mL, which was collected into heparinised tubes. Using a panel that included CD45RO, CCR7, CD25, CD127, CD95 and CD27, naive, central memory, regulatory and stem cell-like memory CD4+ T cells were sorted on a BD FACSAria II. Purity was above 95% for every sorted population. PBMCs were isolated immediately by Lymphoprep density gradient centrifugation and stained directly without culture. To minimize batch effects, samples were stained and sorted in pairs, one healthy donor with one patient per experiment. From the germline V gene, CDR1 is SQVTM and CDR2 is ANQGSEA. Taken from cysteine to phenylalanine, the CDR3 has 14 residues. Here the CDR3 DNA is all that survives: 42 bases in frame from base 1. Relative to germline, V is 7 bases shorter and J is 1 base shorter, with 16 bases between their ends. The entire isolated RNA was reverse transcribed using the High Capacity cDNA Reverse Transcription Kit, and thus expressed TCRB transcripts were sequenced. Deep immunoSEQ sequencing was applied to naive, central memory and regulatory T cell samples, giving an average of about 3.4 million total reads per sample. After sorted cells were lysed in RLT buffer, RNA was extracted with DNase-treated RNeasy Micro or Mini kits, with the choice depending on cell number. To prevent cross-contamination, every cell subset was processed on its own, while patient and healthy donor samples were processed together. TCRB sequences were amplified from cDNA with the immunoSEQ multiplex PCR, producing 87-bp fragments spanning the CDR3 region. Sequencing of the amplicons was performed on the Illumina HiSeq platform. Processing in the source paper ran as follows. Synthetic template baselines were used to correct PCR bias computationally, reads within Hamming distance 2 were collapsed together, and singletons that could not be merged were discarded. Reads were aligned against IMGT so that V, D and J genes, CDR3 length and insertions or deletions at six rearrangement sites could be assigned. Within each subset, clonotype counts were normalized to the number of sorted cells before true diversity and Gini coefficients were calculated with the tcR R package. The overlap coefficient, calculated on TCRB nucleotide sequences, was used to quantify repertoire sharing. TCRdb took this table from immuneACCESS and kept in-frame rearrangements with V and J called. Such tables lack part of the clones; where checked against another copy, unresolved V genes explain under half of the gap, and the rest is unexplained. V, J and clone size were drawn from that table, and D and trimming were deduced from the DNA. This sample comprises about 160,000 clones, just over 8% of them detected only once. The ten biggest clones cover around 0.5% of the sample.

What the study reported, not specific to this receptor: Naive, central memory and regulatory TCRB repertoires appeared to be more alike among patients than among healthy donors. Type 1 diabetes patients showed a moderate but significant shortening of TCRB CDR3 length in all four CD4+ subsets. At VDJ recombination sites, patients with type 1 diabetes made fewer insertions and deleted more nucleotides, a pattern implying thymic rearrangement abnormalities. PCR may preferentially amplify shorter templates, but because patient and control samples were amplified and corrected together, any resulting skew would affect both groups equally. Because cDNA rather than genomic DNA was sequenced, highly expressing activated cells could have been over-represented, although no difference in activation and CD3 levels was found between groups. HLA sub-analyses involved small numbers of individuals, so any influence of HLA type on TCRB rearrangement remained unresolved.

There are a few counts of this clone. The antigen it binds to is not known. There are no base qualities to consult, and no much larger clone falls within one base. This sequence was found in a woman between 18 and 29 years old with type 1 diabetes. The receptor chain draws on TRBV29-1 and TRBJ1-1, and perhaps TRBD1 as D gene, on 5 matching bases. The sequencing input was central memory CD4+ T cells from blood. The CDR3 corresponds to CSASQAQANTEAFF. The bases are TGCAGCGCCAGCCAGGCACAGGCGAACACTGAAGCTTTCTTT.